This is a list of T cell receptor beta chains from one sample in a study of blood T cell repertoires in COVID-19. Sequencing used immunoSEQ multiplex PCR; TCRdb keeps in-frame clones, though not all of them. The sample contains 40,000 or so clones, about 85% of which appear only once. The sequencing sample was made of peripheral blood. Every receptor here comes from a human donor in a cohort sampled during active COVID-19. The CDR3 runs from the conserved cysteine through the conserved F or W. Fields, in order: CDR3 DNA, CDR3 protein, D gene, J gene, V gene, clone size. A D gene is named only where the DNA matches it firmly. Rows may omit the clone size; those that give it use once, few, many or a size class.

TGCAGCGTCTCGGACAGGGGGCTATACAATGAGCAGTTCTTC | CSVSDRGLYNEQFF | TRBD1 | TRBJ2-1 | TRBV29-1 | NA
TGTGCCAGCAGCCAAACAGGGAACACCATATATTTT | CASSQTGNTIYF | NA | TRBJ1-3 | TRBV7-9 | NA
TGCGCCAGCAGCCCTCTGGGGCTAGCGGGGTTCCAAGAGACCCAGTACTTC | CASSPLGLAGFQETQYF | TRBD2 | TRBJ2-5 | TRBV4-1 | NA
TGTGCCAGCAGTGAATCCGGGGGGTCCCTCCACTTT | CASSESGGSLHF | NA | TRBJ1-6 | TRBV6-1 | NA
TGTGCCAGCTCACCAGCGGCTAGAGCGGGGGGCACAGATACGCAGTATTTT | CASSPAARAGGTDTQYF | TRBD2 | TRBJ2-3 | TRBV18 | NA
TGTGCCAGCAGGGAGAGACAGATCTACGAGCAGTACTTC | CASRERQIYEQYF | NA | TRBJ2-7 | TRBV2 | once
TGTGCCAGCAGCGCTAGCCGACGCACAGATACGCAGTATTTT | CASSASRRTDTQYF | NA | TRBJ2-3 | TRBV5-4 | NA
TGCGCCAGCAGCCCGAGGGAGGGGGACTATGGCTACACCTTC | CASSPREGDYGYTF | NA | TRBJ1-2 | TRBV4-1 | NA
TGTGCCAGCAGCCCCGTAGGTCTAGCGGGCTACACAGATACGCAGTATTTT | CASSPVGLAGYTDTQYF | TRBD2 | TRBJ2-3 | TRBV4-2 | NA
TGTGCCAGCAGTTTAATAGGGGTTAATGAAAAACTGTTTTTT | CASSLIGVNEKLFF | NA | TRBJ1-4 | TRBV27 | NA
TGTGCCAGTAAAGGAGGCAGACCTTATAGCAATCAGCCCCAGCATTTT | CASKGGRPYSNQPQHF | NA | TRBJ1-5 | TRBV19 | once
TGTGCCAGCAGCTTGGCGCAGGGGGCGCGTAACTATGGCTACACCTTC | CASSLAQGARNYGYTF | TRBD1 | TRBJ1-2 | TRBV5-6 | NA
TGTGCCAGCAGCCCCCAGGGCGACGCAGGAGCCAAAAACATTCAGTACTTC | CASSPQGDAGAKNIQYF | NA | TRBJ2-4 | TRBV5-5 | NA
TGTGCCAGCAGCCAAGGTGTGAGAAGGGGCCAAGAGACCCAGTACTTC | CASSQGVRRGQETQYF | NA | TRBJ2-5 | TRBV3-1/TRBV3-2 | NA
TGTGCCAGCAGCCAAGGACAGGGGGGTAATTCACCCCTCCACTTT | CASSQGQGGNSPLHF | TRBD1 | TRBJ1-6 | TRBV3-1/TRBV3-2 | NA
TGCGCCAGCAGCTTGGATGGTGTCGGGAACACTGAAGCTTTCTTT | CASSLDGVGNTEAFF | NA | TRBJ1-1 | TRBV5-1 | NA
TGTGCCAGCAAGTTTCTAGCGGGGGGCTACTACGAGCAGTACTTC | CASKFLAGGYYEQYF | TRBD2 | TRBJ2-7 | TRBV5-5 | few
TGTGCCAGCAGCTTAGATAGAGCCAGGTCACCCCTCCACTTT | CASSLDRARSPLHF | NA | TRBJ1-6 | TRBV7-8 | NA
TGTGCCAGCATACGGGGGTTCGGGGAGACCCAGTACTTC | CASIRGFGETQYF | NA | TRBJ2-5 | TRBV2 | NA
TGTGCCAGCTCTCGGGAGACCCAGTACTTC | CASSRETQYF | NA | TRBJ2-5 | TRBV2 | NA
TGTGCCAGCAGTGAAGGACAGGATCTGGGCGGCTACACCTTC | CASSEGQDLGGYTF | NA | TRBJ1-2 | TRBV2 | once
TGCGCCAGCAGCACCGGGACAGGGGCTTTTAATGAAAAACTGTTTTTT | CASSTGTGAFNEKLFF | TRBD1 | TRBJ1-4 | TRBV5-1 | NA
TGTGCCAGCAGAGATAGGGGGGGCACTGAAGCTTTCTTT | CASRDRGGTEAFF | NA | TRBJ1-1 | TRBV3-1/TRBV3-2 | NA
TGTGCCAGCAGCTTAGGCGCTAGCGGGGGACGTACCCCCTACGAGCAGTACTTC | CASSLGASGGRTPYEQYF | TRBD2 | TRBJ2-7 | TRBV7-6 | NA
TGTGCCAGCAGTTCCGGGACACGCTATGGCTACACCTTC | CASSSGTRYGYTF | NA | TRBJ1-2 | TRBV3-1/TRBV3-2 | NA
TGTGCCAGTAGTATCAACCAAGAGACCCAGTACTTC | CASSINQETQYF | NA | TRBJ2-5 | TRBV19 | NA
TGTGCCAGCAGTGAACAGGGGAGTTCTGGTGAAAAACTGTTTTTT | CASSEQGSSGEKLFF | TRBD1 | TRBJ1-4 | TRBV6-4 | NA
TGTGCCAGCAGCCCGCGCGCTTACAATGAGCAGTTCTTC | CASSPRAYNEQFF | NA | TRBJ2-1 | TRBV3-1/TRBV3-2 | NA
TGCGCCAGCAGCTTGGGGGGTTTACTAGCGGGGGCCACAGATACGCAGTATTTT | CASSLGGLLAGATDTQYF | TRBD2 | TRBJ2-3 | TRBV5-1 | NA
TGTGCCAGCAGCTTGGGGGGACTAGCGTCAGATACGCAGTATTTT | CASSLGGLASDTQYF | TRBD2 | TRBJ2-3 | TRBV5-6 | NA
TGTGCCAGCAGCCAAACAGGGGGCGCTACCGGAAACACCATATATTTT | CASSQTGGATGNTIYF | TRBD1 | TRBJ1-3 | TRBV5-4 | NA
TGTGCCAGCAGCCAGCCGGGACAGAAAAGCTCTGGGGCCAACGTCCTGACTTTC | CASSQPGQKSSGANVLTF | TRBD1 | TRBJ2-6 | TRBV7-3 | NA
TGTGCCAGCAGCGTCGACAGCAACTATGGCTACACCTTC | CASSVDSNYGYTF | NA | TRBJ1-2 | TRBV2 | NA
TGTGCCAGCAGCACCTTGGCCCTGGGGGGCACCGGGGAGCTGTTTTTT | CASSTLALGGTGELFF | NA | TRBJ2-2 | TRBV11-2 | NA
TGTGCCAGCAGCGTAAACGGGGACACCGGGGAGCTGTTTTTT | CASSVNGDTGELFF | NA | TRBJ2-2 | TRBV9 | NA
TGTGCCAGCAGCGTAGGGACCGCGGGGAGGAACGATGCCCAGTACTTC | CASSVGTAGRNDAQYF | NA | TRBJ2-5 | TRBV11-2 | NA
TGTGCCAGCAGCTTCAATCCAGGACAGGGAGAAAAACTGTTTTTT | CASSFNPGQGEKLFF | TRBD1 | TRBJ1-4 | TRBV7-6 | once
TGTGCCAGCAGCTTGCGTGGGACAGTCTACGAGCAGTACTTC | CASSLRGTVYEQYF | TRBD1 | TRBJ2-7 | TRBV7-8 | NA
TGCGCCAGCAGCTTGGAGCGAGCGGGGAGCACAGATACGCAGTATTTT | CASSLERAGSTDTQYF | TRBD2 | TRBJ2-3 | TRBV5-1 | NA
TGTGCCAGCAGCTTCGCGGGGAACACTGAAGCTTTCTTT | CASSFAGNTEAFF | NA | TRBJ1-1 | TRBV7-3 | NA
TGTGCCAGCAGCTTAGCGGACGGGAGCTCCTACGAGCAGTACTTC | CASSLADGSSYEQYF | NA | TRBJ2-7 | TRBV7-7 | NA
TGTGCCAGCAGCGAGCGGGGGGGTATAACCGGGGAGCTGTTTTTT | CASSERGGITGELFF | TRBD2 | TRBJ2-2 | TRBV7-2 | few
TGTGCCAGCAGCTTAGGCAGGGGAACAATCTACAATGAGCAGTTCTTC | CASSLGRGTIYNEQFF | NA | TRBJ2-1 | TRBV5-8 | NA
TGTGCCAGCAGTGAATCACGCCCAGGACAGGGTTTGGGCTATGGCTACACCTTC | CASSESRPGQGLGYGYTF | TRBD1 | TRBJ1-2 | TRBV25-1 | once
TGTGCCAGCAGCCTTGCCAGGGGGACTGGGGCCAACGTCCTGACTTTC | CASSLARGTGANVLTF | TRBD1 | TRBJ2-6 | TRBV3-1/TRBV3-2 | NA
TGTGCCAGCAGTTTAGCCGACAGGGCTGGCTACACCTTC | CASSLADRAGYTF | TRBD1 | TRBJ1-2 | TRBV12-3/TRBV12-4 | NA
TGTGCCAGCAGCCCACAGGGGGTCCAAGAGACCCAGTACTTC | CASSPQGVQETQYF | TRBD1 | TRBJ2-5 | TRBV7-9 | NA
TGCAGTGCCCGCCAAAAAGGGGCCCAGTACTTC | CSARQKGAQYF | NA | TRBJ2-5 | TRBV20-1 | NA
TGTGCCAGCAGCTTGTATAGGGGGGGCGAGCAGTACTTC | CASSLYRGGEQYF | NA | TRBJ2-7 | TRBV5-4 | NA
TGTGCCAGCAGCCCAGGGGGTGGGGAGACCCAGTACTTC | CASSPGGGETQYF | TRBD1 | TRBJ2-5 | TRBV7-3 | NA
TGTGCCAGCAGCTTAGGTCGCAAGGGGACTGAAGCTTTCTTT | CASSLGRKGTEAFF | NA | TRBJ1-1 | TRBV7-2 | NA
TGTGCCAGCAGCCCGGACGGGGATAGCAATCAGCCCCAGCATTTT | CASSPDGDSNQPQHF | NA | TRBJ1-5 | TRBV7-8 | few
TGTGCCAGCAGTAAAGCTGTGGGGGCCGGTGGAAATTCACCCCTCCACTTT | CASSKAVGAGGNSPLHF | NA | TRBJ1-6 | TRBV6-1 | NA
TGTGCCAGTAGTACCTGGACAGGGGGAAATGAAAAACTGTTTTTT | CASSTWTGGNEKLFF | TRBD1 | TRBJ1-4 | TRBV19 | NA